This is a list of T cell receptor beta chains from one sample in a study of blood T cell repertoires in COVID-19. Measured with immunoSEQ multiplex PCR; TCRdb has only the in-frame clones, and not every one. The sample holds about 170,000 clones; approximately 90% are singletons and the top ten take roughly 3.9%. Sequenced: peripheral blood. Receptor source: a man aged 18-30 years with active or convalescent COVID-19. CDR3s include the opening cysteine and the closing phenylalanine or tryptophan. D genes are given only for firm matches. Only some rows state a clone size, as once, few, many or a class for expanded clones.

v_call	clone_size	j_call	cdr3_length	d_call	cdr3_aa	cdr3_nt
TRBV5-4	-	TRBJ1-1	15	TRBD1	CASSFLDRGNTEAFF	TGTGCCAGCAGCTTCCTCGACAGGGGCAACACTGAAGCTTTCTTT
TRBV19	-	TRBJ1-1	16	TRBD1	CASSIASTGRSTEAFF	TGTGCCAGTAGTATAGCCTCGACAGGGCGGTCCACTGAAGCTTTCTTT
TRBV5-1	-	TRBJ1-1	14	-	CASSLDTGSTEAFF	TGCGCCAGCAGCTTGGATACGGGGTCCACTGAAGCTTTCTTT
TRBV6-5	once	TRBJ2-3	15	TRBD2	CASRPSGSFTDTQYF	TGTGCCAGCAGGCCTAGCGGGAGCTTTACAGATACGCAGTATTTT
TRBV27	-	TRBJ1-6	14	-	CASSLSFGGHMLHF	TGTGCCAGCAGTTTATCTTTCGGCGGCCATATGCTCCACTTT
TRBV2	-	TRBJ1-1	15	-	CASSATGTTRGEAFF	TGTGCCAGCAGCGCTACGGGGACAACCCGGGGTGAAGCTTTCTTT
TRBV19	-	TRBJ1-2	14	-	CASTPPGGRFSNTF	TGTGCCAGTACCCCCCCGGGGGGGCGTTTTTCGAACACCTTC
TRBV12-3/TRBV12-4	-	TRBJ2-7	12	-	CATGYSVSEQYF	TGTGCCACGGGATATAGCGTATCCGAGCAGTACTTC
TRBV18	once	TRBJ1-5	13	-	CASSLNEDQPQHF	TGTGCCAGCTCACTAAACGAGGATCAGCCCCAGCATTTT
TRBV6-1	-	TRBJ1-2	14	TRBD1	CASSEADRADGYTF	TGTGCCAGCAGTGAAGCGGACAGGGCGGATGGCTACACCTTC
TRBV27	-	TRBJ1-2	16	TRBD1	CASSLTSNDRDYGYTF	TGTGCCAGCAGTCTGACCTCGAATGACAGGGACTATGGCTACACCTTC
TRBV14	once	TRBJ1-1	15	-	CASSQVFAGNTEAFF	TGTGCCAGCAGCCAAGTGTTTGCAGGGAACACTGAAGCTTTCTTT
TRBV2	-	TRBJ1-1	15	-	CASSVQGGVNTEAFF	TGTGCCAGCAGTGTACAGGGAGGGGTGAACACTGAAGCTTTCTTT
TRBV7-2	-	TRBJ2-7	11	-	CASSPNYEQYF	TGTGCCAGCAGCCCCAATTACGAGCAGTACTTC
TRBV19	-	TRBJ2-2	14	-	CASSFYGDTGELFF	TGTGCCAGTAGTTTCTACGGGGACACCGGGGAGCTGTTTTTT
TRBV14	-	TRBJ2-2	16	-	CASSQVTGANTGELFF	TGTGCCAGCAGCCAAGTAACGGGGGCGAACACCGGGGAGCTGTTTTTT
TRBV4-3	-	TRBJ2-3	16	-	CASSQDQPGSSDTQYF	TGCGCCAGCAGCCAAGATCAGCCCGGGAGTTCAGATACGCAGTATTTT
TRBV9	-	TRBJ1-5	15	TRBD1	CASSVGDSYNQPQHF	TGTGCCAGCAGCGTAGGGGACAGCTACAATCAGCCCCAGCATTTT
TRBV13	-	TRBJ2-3	15	TRBD2	CASSSVRLAADTQYF	TGTGCCAGCAGCTCAGTTCGGCTAGCGGCAGATACGCAGTATTTT
TRBV30	-	TRBJ1-2	10	-	CAWGQYGYTF	TGTGCCTGGGGACAATATGGCTACACCTTC
TRBV24-1	once	TRBJ2-4	19	TRBD2	CATSDEGLAGYLAKNIQYF	TGTGCCACCAGTGATGAGGGACTAGCGGGTTATCTAGCCAAAAACATTCAGTACTTC
TRBV18	-	TRBJ2-3	15	-	CASSPPQGRADTQYF	TGTGCCAGCTCACCTCCGCAGGGTCGTGCAGATACGCAGTATTTT